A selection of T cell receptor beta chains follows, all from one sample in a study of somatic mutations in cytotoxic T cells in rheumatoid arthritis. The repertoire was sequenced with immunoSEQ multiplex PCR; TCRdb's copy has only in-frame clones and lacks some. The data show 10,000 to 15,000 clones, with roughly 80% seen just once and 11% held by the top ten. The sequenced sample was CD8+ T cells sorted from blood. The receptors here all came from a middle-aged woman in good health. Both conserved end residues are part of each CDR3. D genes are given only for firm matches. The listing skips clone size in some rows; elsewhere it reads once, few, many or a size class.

CDR3aa: CATSPTGTGNYEQYF
CDR3nt: TGTGCCACCTCCCCAACCGGGACAGGGAACTACGAGCAGTACTTC
d_gene: TRBD1
v_gene: TRBV4-2
abundance: .
j_gene: TRBJ2-7

CDR3aa: CASSEGPLRYNEQFF
CDR3nt: TGCGCCAGCAGTGAGGGCCCATTAAGATACAATGAGCAGTTCTTC
d_gene: .
v_gene: TRBV10-2
abundance: .
j_gene: TRBJ2-1

CDR3aa: CASSQAGLARNEQFF
CDR3nt: TGCGCCAGCAGCCAAGCGGGACTAGCGCGTAATGAGCAGTTCTTC
d_gene: TRBD2
v_gene: TRBV4-1
abundance: .
j_gene: TRBJ2-1

CDR3aa: CAFEREGVTQYF
CDR3nt: TGTGCCTTCGAGCGGGAGGGCGTGACCCAGTACTTC
d_gene: TRBD2
v_gene: TRBV30
abundance: .
j_gene: TRBJ2-5

CDR3aa: CASSQVSGGTGELFF
CDR3nt: TGCGCCAGCAGCCAAGTCTCAGGGGGCACCGGGGAGCTGTTTTTT
d_gene: TRBD1
v_gene: TRBV4-1
abundance: .
j_gene: TRBJ2-2

CDR3aa: CASSHYDRGETQYF
CDR3nt: TGTGCCAGCAGTCACTACGACAGGGGAGAGACCCAGTACTTC
d_gene: TRBD1
v_gene: TRBV11-3
abundance: .
j_gene: TRBJ2-5

CDR3aa: CASSFQGSYEQYF
CDR3nt: TGTGCCAGCAGCTTTCAGGGTTCCTACGAGCAGTACTTC
d_gene: .
v_gene: TRBV5-4
abundance: .
j_gene: TRBJ2-7

CDR3aa: CASSRQSYSPLHF
CDR3nt: TGTGCCAGCAGCCGACAGTCATATTCACCCCTCCACTTT
d_gene: .
v_gene: TRBV7-9
abundance: few
j_gene: TRBJ1-6

CDR3aa: CAWSLGTGIYNEQFF
CDR3nt: TGTGCCTGGAGTTTAGGGACAGGAATTTACAATGAGCAGTTCTTC
d_gene: TRBD1
v_gene: TRBV30
abundance: .
j_gene: TRBJ2-1

CDR3aa: CASSQAADTQYF
CDR3nt: TGCGCCAGCAGCCAAGCTGCAGATACGCAGTATTTT
d_gene: .
v_gene: TRBV4-1
abundance: .
j_gene: TRBJ2-3

CDR3aa: CASTYANTGELFF
CDR3nt: TGTGCCAGCACTTATGCGAACACCGGGGAGCTGTTTTTT
d_gene: .
v_gene: TRBV2
abundance: .
j_gene: TRBJ2-2

CDR3aa: CASSSGTANTGELFF
CDR3nt: TGTGCCAGCAGCTCCGGGACAGCGAACACCGGGGAGCTGTTTTTT
d_gene: TRBD1
v_gene: TRBV7-8
abundance: .
j_gene: TRBJ2-2

CDR3aa: CASSYAPINYGYTF
CDR3nt: TGTGCCAGCAGTTACGCACCGATTAACTATGGCTACACCTTC
d_gene: .
v_gene: TRBV6-5
abundance: .
j_gene: TRBJ1-2

CDR3aa: CATSRELAGAYNEQFF
CDR3nt: TGTGCCACCAGCAGAGAACTAGCGGGAGCATACAATGAGCAGTTCTTC
d_gene: TRBD2
v_gene: TRBV15
abundance: once
j_gene: TRBJ2-1

CDR3aa: CASSYFQGGTEAFF
CDR3nt: TGTGCCAGCAGTTACTTCCAGGGGGGCACTGAAGCTTTCTTT
d_gene: TRBD1
v_gene: TRBV6-5
abundance: .
j_gene: TRBJ1-1

CDR3aa: CASSLVQVTEAFF
CDR3nt: TGTGCCAGCAGCTTGGTTCAGGTGACTGAAGCTTTCTTT
d_gene: .
v_gene: TRBV5-8
abundance: .
j_gene: TRBJ1-1

CDR3aa: CASTLTGGGNTEAFF
CDR3nt: TGTGCCAGTACATTGACAGGGGGGGGAAACACTGAAGCTTTCTTT
d_gene: TRBD1
v_gene: TRBV19
abundance: .
j_gene: TRBJ1-1

CDR3aa: CASEPDDRGDTQYF
CDR3nt: TGTGCCAGCGAGCCGGACGACAGGGGAGATACGCAGTATTTT
d_gene: TRBD1
v_gene: TRBV18
abundance: .
j_gene: TRBJ2-3

CDR3aa: CASSLGPGQSQPQHF
CDR3nt: TGTGCCAGCAGCTTAGGCCCGGGACAGTCCCAGCCCCAGCATTTT
d_gene: TRBD1
v_gene: TRBV11-2
abundance: .
j_gene: TRBJ1-5

CDR3aa: CASTPPGLAGGNTDTQYF
CDR3nt: TGTGCCTCTACCCCACCGGGACTAGCGGGAGGGAACACAGATACGCAGTATTTT
d_gene: TRBD2
v_gene: TRBV7-9
abundance: .
j_gene: TRBJ2-3

CDR3aa: CASSQGQGGTDTQYF
CDR3nt: TGTGCCAGCAGCCAGGGACAGGGGGGCACAGATACGCAGTATTTT
d_gene: TRBD1
v_gene: TRBV7-2
abundance: .
j_gene: TRBJ2-3

CDR3aa: CASSTRQGRSEAFF
CDR3nt: TGTGCCAGCAGCACGAGGCAGGGTCGGTCTGAAGCTTTCTTT
d_gene: .
v_gene: TRBV27
abundance: .
j_gene: TRBJ1-1

CDR3aa: CASATDTQYF
CDR3nt: TGTGCCAGCGCAACAGATACGCAGTATTTT
d_gene: .
v_gene: TRBV18
abundance: .
j_gene: TRBJ2-3

CDR3aa: CASSPPRQGRETQYF
CDR3nt: TGTGCCAGCAGCCCTCCTCGACAGGGGCGAGAGACCCAGTACTTC
d_gene: TRBD1
v_gene: TRBV7-9
abundance: .
j_gene: TRBJ2-5

CDR3aa: CASSQDVLAGGIPGDEQFF
CDR3nt: TGCGCCAGCAGCCAAGATGTGCTAGCGGGGGGAATACCGGGGGATGAGCAGTTCTTC
d_gene: TRBD2
v_gene: TRBV4-1
abundance: once
j_gene: TRBJ2-1

CDR3aa: CASSFGTGAANEKLFF
CDR3nt: TGTGCCAGCAGTTTTGGGACAGGGGCGGCTAATGAAAAACTGTTTTTT
d_gene: TRBD1
v_gene: TRBV2
abundance: .
j_gene: TRBJ1-4

CDR3aa: CASSEELAGASGANVLTF
CDR3nt: TGTGCCAGCAGTGAAGAACTAGCGGGAGCCTCTGGGGCCAACGTCCTGACTTTC
d_gene: TRBD2
v_gene: TRBV2
abundance: .
j_gene: TRBJ2-6

CDR3aa: CASSHRGSTDTQYF
CDR3nt: TGTGCCAGCAGCCACAGGGGCAGCACAGATACGCAGTATTTT
d_gene: TRBD1
v_gene: TRBV5-4
abundance: .
j_gene: TRBJ2-3

CDR3aa: CASSDGGEAFF
CDR3nt: TGCGCCAGCAGTGATGGTGGCGAAGCTTTCTTT
d_gene: .
v_gene: TRBV10-1
abundance: once
j_gene: TRBJ1-1

CDR3aa: CASSRAEEGGNEQFF
CDR3nt: TGTGCCAGCAGCCGCGCCGAAGAGGGAGGAAATGAGCAGTTCTTC
d_gene: .
v_gene: TRBV11-3
abundance: .
j_gene: TRBJ2-1

CDR3aa: CASSPTGVGTGELFF
CDR3nt: TGTGCCAGCAGCCCGACGGGTGTTGGCACCGGGGAGCTGTTTTTT
d_gene: .
v_gene: TRBV9
abundance: .
j_gene: TRBJ2-2

CDR3aa: CASSLAQGLYGYTF
CDR3nt: TGCGCCAGCAGCTTGGCACAGGGCCTCTATGGCTACACCTTC
d_gene: .
v_gene: TRBV5-1
abundance: once
j_gene: TRBJ1-2

CDR3aa: CASQAYAIPYEQYF
CDR3nt: TGTGCCAGCCAGGCGTATGCAATTCCCTACGAGCAGTACTTC
d_gene: .
v_gene: TRBV5-6
abundance: .
j_gene: TRBJ2-7

CDR3aa: CASSPVGANVLTF
CDR3nt: TGTGCCAGCAGTCCAGTAGGGGCCAACGTCCTGACTTTC
d_gene: .
v_gene: TRBV28
abundance: .
j_gene: TRBJ2-6

CDR3aa: CASSQVSLYEQYF
CDR3nt: TGCGCCAGCAGCCAAGTTAGTCTTTACGAGCAGTACTTC
d_gene: .
v_gene: TRBV4-3
abundance: .
j_gene: TRBJ2-7

CDR3aa: CASSELWQGAEAFF
CDR3nt: TGTGCCAGCAGTGAACTTTGGCAGGGGGCGGAAGCTTTCTTT
d_gene: TRBD1
v_gene: TRBV2
abundance: .
j_gene: TRBJ1-1

CDR3aa: CASSLAPSGGSDTQYF
CDR3nt: TGTGCCAGCAGCTTAGCGCCTAGCGGGGGGTCAGATACGCAGTATTTT
d_gene: TRBD2
v_gene: TRBV7-2
abundance: .
j_gene: TRBJ2-3

CDR3aa: CASSPGQSGPGYTF
CDR3nt: TGTGCCAGCAGCCCCGGACAGTCCGGTCCGGGCTACACCTTC
d_gene: .
v_gene: TRBV9
abundance: .
j_gene: TRBJ1-2

CDR3aa: CASSITSGRYNEQFF
CDR3nt: TGTGCCAGTAGTATAACTAGCGGGAGATACAATGAGCAGTTCTTC
d_gene: TRBD2
v_gene: TRBV19
abundance: few
j_gene: TRBJ2-1

CDR3aa: CASRGQGPLGETQYF
CDR3nt: TGTGCCAGTAGAGGACAGGGGCCTCTGGGAGAGACCCAGTACTTC
d_gene: TRBD1
v_gene: TRBV19
abundance: once
j_gene: TRBJ2-5

CDR3aa: CAISDDPWETQYF
CDR3nt: TGTGCCATCAGTGATGACCCTTGGGAGACCCAGTACTTC
d_gene: .
v_gene: TRBV10-3
abundance: .
j_gene: TRBJ2-5

CDR3aa: CAISQGTSDFYEQYF
CDR3nt: TGTGCCATCAGTCAGGGGACGAGCGACTTTTACGAGCAGTACTTC
d_gene: .
v_gene: TRBV10-3
abundance: medium-sized
j_gene: TRBJ2-7

CDR3aa: CASSLWGQGALGDIQYF
CDR3nt: TGTGCCAGCAGCTTATGGGGACAGGGGGCGTTGGGGGACATTCAGTACTTC
d_gene: TRBD1
v_gene: TRBV7-2
abundance: few
j_gene: TRBJ2-4

CDR3aa: CASRSHVEGWATEAFF
CDR3nt: TGTGCCAGCAGGTCCCACGTTGAGGGCTGGGCTACTGAAGCTTTCTTT
d_gene: .
v_gene: TRBV28
abundance: .
j_gene: TRBJ1-1

CDR3aa: CSVAGGRQREGYTF
CDR3nt: TGCAGCGTTGCAGGAGGGCGGCAGCGTGAGGGCTACACCTTC
d_gene: .
v_gene: TRBV29-1
abundance: .
j_gene: TRBJ1-2

CDR3aa: CASSASQGQAMNTEAFF
CDR3nt: TGTGCCAGCAGCGCTAGCCAGGGACAGGCAATGAACACTGAAGCTTTCTTT
d_gene: TRBD1
v_gene: TRBV9
abundance: .
j_gene: TRBJ1-1

CDR3aa: CASTRRRGLHTDTQYF
CDR3nt: TGTGCCAGCACCCGGCGTAGGGGACTCCACACAGATACGCAGTATTTT
d_gene: .
v_gene: TRBV7-3
abundance: .
j_gene: TRBJ2-3

CDR3aa: CASSLGFGSYNSPLHF
CDR3nt: TGTGCCAGCAGTTTGGGTTTTGGGTCCTATAATTCACCCCTCCACTTT
d_gene: .
v_gene: TRBV27
abundance: .
j_gene: TRBJ1-6

CDR3aa: CASSYSTGVYNEQFF
CDR3nt: TGTGCCAGCAGTTACTCGACAGGGGTCTACAATGAGCAGTTCTTC
d_gene: TRBD1
v_gene: TRBV6-5
abundance: .
j_gene: TRBJ2-1

CDR3aa: CSVDGGSSYEQYF
CDR3nt: TGCAGCGTTGATGGTGGCAGCTCCTACGAGCAGTACTTC
d_gene: .
v_gene: TRBV29-1
abundance: .
j_gene: TRBJ2-7

CDR3aa: CASSLDRSREQYF
CDR3nt: TGTGCCAGCAGCTTGGACAGGTCGCGCGAGCAGTACTTC
d_gene: TRBD1
v_gene: TRBV13
abundance: .
j_gene: TRBJ2-7